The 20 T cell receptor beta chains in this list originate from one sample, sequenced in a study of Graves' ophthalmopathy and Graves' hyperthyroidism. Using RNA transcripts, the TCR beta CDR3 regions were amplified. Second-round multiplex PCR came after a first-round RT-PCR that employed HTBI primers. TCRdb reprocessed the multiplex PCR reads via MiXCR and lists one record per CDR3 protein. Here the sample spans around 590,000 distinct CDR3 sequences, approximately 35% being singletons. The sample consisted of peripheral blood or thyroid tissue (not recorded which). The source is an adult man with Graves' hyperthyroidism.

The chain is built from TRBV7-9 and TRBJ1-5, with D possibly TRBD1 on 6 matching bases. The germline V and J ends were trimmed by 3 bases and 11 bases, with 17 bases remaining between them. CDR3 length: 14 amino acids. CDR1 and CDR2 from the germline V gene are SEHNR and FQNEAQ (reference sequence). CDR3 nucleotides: TGTGCCAGCAGCTTGCCGGGACATCCAGAGACCCAGCATTTT. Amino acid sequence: CASSLPGHPETQHF. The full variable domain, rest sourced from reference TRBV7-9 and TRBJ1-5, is DTGVSQNPRHKITKRGQNVTFRCDPISEHNRLYWYRQTLGQGPEFLTYFQNEAQLEKSRLLSDRFSAERPKGSFSTLEIQRTEQGDSAMYLCASSLPGHPETQHFGDGTRLSIL.

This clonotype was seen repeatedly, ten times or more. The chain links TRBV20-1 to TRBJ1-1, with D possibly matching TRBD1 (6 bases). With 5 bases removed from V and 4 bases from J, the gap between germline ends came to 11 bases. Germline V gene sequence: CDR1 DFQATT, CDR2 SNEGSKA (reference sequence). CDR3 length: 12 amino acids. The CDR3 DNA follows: TGCAGTGCTTACAGGGTGATCACTGAAGCTTTCTTT. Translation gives CSAYRVITEAFF.

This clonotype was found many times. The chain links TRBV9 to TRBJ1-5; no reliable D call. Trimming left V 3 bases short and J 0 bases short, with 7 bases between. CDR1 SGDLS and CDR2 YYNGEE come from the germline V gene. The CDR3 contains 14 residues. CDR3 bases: TGTGCCAGCAGCGGTAGTAATAGCAATCAGCCCCAGCATTTT. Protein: CASSGSNSNQPQHF.

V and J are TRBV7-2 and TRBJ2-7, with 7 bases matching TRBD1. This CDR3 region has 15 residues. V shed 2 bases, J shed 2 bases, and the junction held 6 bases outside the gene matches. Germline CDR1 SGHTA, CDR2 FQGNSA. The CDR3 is CASSLWSGTAYEQYF. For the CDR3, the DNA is TGTGCCAGCAGCTTATGGTCAGGGACAGCCTACGAGCAGTACTTC.

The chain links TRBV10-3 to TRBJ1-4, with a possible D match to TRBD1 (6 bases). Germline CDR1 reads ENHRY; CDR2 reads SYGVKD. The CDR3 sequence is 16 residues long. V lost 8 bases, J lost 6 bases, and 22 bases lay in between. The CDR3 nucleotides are TGTGCCATCGGACTGGATAGCACAGGGTTGGATGAAAAACTGTTTTTT. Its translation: CAIGLDSTGLDEKLFF.

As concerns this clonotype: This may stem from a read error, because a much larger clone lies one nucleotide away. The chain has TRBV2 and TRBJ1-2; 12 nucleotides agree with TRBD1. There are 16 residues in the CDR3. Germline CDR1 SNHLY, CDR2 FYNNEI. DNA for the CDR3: TGCGCCAGCAGCCTGGGACAGGGGGCGCGTTCGGAAGGCTGCACCTTC. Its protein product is CASSLGQGARSEGCTF.

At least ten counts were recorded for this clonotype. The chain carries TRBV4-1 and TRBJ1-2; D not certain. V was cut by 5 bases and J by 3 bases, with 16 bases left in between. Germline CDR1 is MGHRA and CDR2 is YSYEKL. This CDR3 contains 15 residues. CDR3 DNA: TGCGCCAGCAGCTCCCCGACCGGACGATACTATGGCTACACCTTC. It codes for CASSSPTGRYYGYTF.

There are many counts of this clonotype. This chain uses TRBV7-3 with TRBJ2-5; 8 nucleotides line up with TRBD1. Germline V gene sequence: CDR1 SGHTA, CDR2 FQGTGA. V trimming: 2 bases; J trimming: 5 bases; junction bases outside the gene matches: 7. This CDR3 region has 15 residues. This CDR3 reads CASSLGQGARETQYF. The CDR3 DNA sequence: TGTGCCAGCAGCTTAGGTCAGGGGGCGAGGGAGACCCAGTACTTC.

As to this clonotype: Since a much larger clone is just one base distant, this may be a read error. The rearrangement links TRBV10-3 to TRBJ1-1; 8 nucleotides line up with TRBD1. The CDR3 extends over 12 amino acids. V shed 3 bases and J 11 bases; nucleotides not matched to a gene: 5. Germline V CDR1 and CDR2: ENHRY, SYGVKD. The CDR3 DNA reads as TGTGCCATCAGTGAAGCGAGGGACAGGGCTTTCTTT. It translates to CAISEARDRAFF.

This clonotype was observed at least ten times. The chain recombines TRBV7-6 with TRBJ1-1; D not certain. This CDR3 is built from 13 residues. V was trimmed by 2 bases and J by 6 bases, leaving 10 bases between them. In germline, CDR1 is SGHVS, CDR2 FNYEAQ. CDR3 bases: TGTGCCAGCAGCTTATTCGGGGTTCCTGAAGCTTTCTTT. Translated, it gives CASSLFGVPEAFF. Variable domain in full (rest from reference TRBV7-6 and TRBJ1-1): GAGVSQSPRYKVTKRGQDVALRCDPISGHVSLYWYRQALGQGPEFLTYFNYEAQQDKSGLPNDRFSAERPEGSISTLTIQRTEQRDSAMYRCASSLFGVPEAFFGQGTRLTVV.

The CDR3 region is CSASAGWGRGETQYF. The CDR3 DNA is TGCAGTGCTAGTGCGGGGTGGGGAAGAGGAGAGACCCAGTACTTC. The V and J genes are TRBV20-1 and TRBJ2-5, with TRBD2 as a possible D gene (6 bases). V lost 3 bases, J lost 4 bases, and 18 bases lay in between. This CDR3 contains 15 residues. Germline assignment: CDR1 DFQATT and CDR2 SNEGSKA (reference sequence).

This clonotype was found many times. CDR3 region: CASSLGSGSSYEQYF. DNA for the CDR3: TGTGCCAGCAGTTTAGGAAGCGGTAGCTCCTACGAGCAGTACTTC. J is TRBJ2-7 and V is TRBV12-3 or TRBV12-4, with D tentatively TRBD2 (5 bases). CDR3 length equals 15 residues. V shed 1 base and J shed 0 bases, with 10 bases lying between them.

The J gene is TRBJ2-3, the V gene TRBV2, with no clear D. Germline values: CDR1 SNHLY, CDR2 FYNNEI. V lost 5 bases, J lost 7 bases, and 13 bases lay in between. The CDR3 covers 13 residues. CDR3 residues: CASSYSSKNTQYF. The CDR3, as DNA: TGTGCCAGCAGTTACTCTTCCAAGAATACGCAGTATTTT.

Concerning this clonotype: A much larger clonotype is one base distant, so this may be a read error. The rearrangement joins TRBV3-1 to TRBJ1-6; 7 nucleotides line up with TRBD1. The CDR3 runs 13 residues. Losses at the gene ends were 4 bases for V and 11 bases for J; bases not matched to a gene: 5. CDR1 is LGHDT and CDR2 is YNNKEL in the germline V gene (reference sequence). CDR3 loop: CASSPGGGPPLHF. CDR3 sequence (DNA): TGTGCCAGCAGCCCAGGGGGAGGTCCACCCCTCCACTTT. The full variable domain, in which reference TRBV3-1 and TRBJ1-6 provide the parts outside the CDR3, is DTAVSQTPKYLVTQMGNDKSIKCEQNLGHDTMYWYKQDSKKFLKIMFSYNNKELIINETVPNRFSPKSPDKAHLNLHINSLELGDSAVYFCASSPGGGPPLHFGNGTRLTVT.

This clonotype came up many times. The CDR3 coding sequence is TGTGCCAGCAGTGATAGTCGCCATAACACTGAAGCTTTCTTT. This encodes CASSDSRHNTEAFF. The chain is built from TRBV2 and TRBJ1-1, with unresolved D. CDR3 length: 14 residues. V dropped 3 bases and J dropped 2 bases, with 10 bases sitting between them. CDR1 and CDR2 (germline): SNHLY, FYNNEI.

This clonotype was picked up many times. The CDR3 loop reads CASSVGRTVQETQYF. CDR3 DNA: TGTGCCAGCAGCGTAGGGAGGACAGTTCAAGAGACCCAGTACTTC. This chain links TRBV9 with TRBJ2-5; D is perhaps TRBD1 (6 bases). V was clipped by 0 bases and J by 2 bases, with 11 bases between them. CDR3 size: 15 residues. Germline assignment: CDR1 SGDLS and CDR2 YYNGEE.

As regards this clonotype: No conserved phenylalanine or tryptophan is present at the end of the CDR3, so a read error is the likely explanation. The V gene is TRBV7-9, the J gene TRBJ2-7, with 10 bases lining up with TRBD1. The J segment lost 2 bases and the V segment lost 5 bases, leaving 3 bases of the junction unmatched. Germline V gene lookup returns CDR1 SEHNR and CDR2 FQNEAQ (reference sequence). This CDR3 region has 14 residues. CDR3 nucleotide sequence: TGTGCCAGCAGCCTTGGGACAGGGGCCTACGAGCAGTACTCC. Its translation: CASSLGTGAYEQYS.

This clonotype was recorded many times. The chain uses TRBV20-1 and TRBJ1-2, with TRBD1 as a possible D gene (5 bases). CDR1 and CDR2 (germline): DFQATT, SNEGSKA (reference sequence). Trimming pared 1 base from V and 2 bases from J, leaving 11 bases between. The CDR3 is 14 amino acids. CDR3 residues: CSARVGAGNYGYTF. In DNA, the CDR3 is TGCAGTGCTAGAGTCGGGGCAGGAAACTATGGCTACACCTTC.

The CDR3 nucleotides read TGTGCCAGCAGAACGAACCGAGGGGACAATGAGCAGTACTTC. Translating gives CASRTNRGDNEQYF. The chain links TRBV24-1 to TRBJ2-7, with D perhaps TRBD1 (6 bases). The CDR3 spans 14 residues. Deletions cut 11 bases from V and 7 bases from J, with 23 bases between. Germline V gene sequence: CDR1 KGHDR, CDR2 SFDVKD.

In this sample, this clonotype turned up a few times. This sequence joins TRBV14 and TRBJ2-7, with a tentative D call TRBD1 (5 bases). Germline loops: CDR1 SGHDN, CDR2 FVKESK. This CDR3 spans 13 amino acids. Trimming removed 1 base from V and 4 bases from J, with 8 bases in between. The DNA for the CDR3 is TGTGCCAGCAGCCAAGGGAACAGGTACGAGCAGTACTTC. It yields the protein CASSQGNRYEQYF.